These 16 T cell receptor beta chains originate from one sample sequenced in a study of breast tumors, draining lymph nodes, adjacent tissues. MiXCR was run by TCRdb on the multiplex PCR reads, yielding one entry per CDR3 protein. Among a few hundred thousand distinct CDR3 sequences listed, about 34% were seen once. Samples came from axillary lymph nodes draining the breast cancer. Sequences were obtained from axillary lymph node tissue. These receptors originate from a female donor with breast cancer. Some clones in this sample may be carry-over from other donors' samples.

At least ten counts were recorded for this clonotype. V gene TRBV4-1 combines with J gene TRBJ2-7; D might be TRBD2 (6 bases). The germline V and J ends were trimmed by 3 bases and 2 bases, with 14 bases remaining between them. This CDR3 has 15 residues. CDR1 is MGHRA, CDR2 YSYEKL, per germline. DNA for the CDR3: TGCGCCAGCAGCCAGGCGGGGATCATCCCCTACGAGCAGTACTTC. The encoded protein is CASSQAGIIPYEQYF.

This clonotype was observed many times. This chain joins TRBV20-1 and TRBJ1-4; D gene ambiguous. CDR3 length equals 16 residues. Germline V gene sequence: CDR1 DFQATT, CDR2 SNEGSKA (reference sequence). V was clipped by 0 bases and J by 5 bases, with 16 bases between them. In DNA form, the CDR3 reads TGCAGTGCTAGAGATCTCGGGCACCCTTTAAATGAAAAACTGTTTTTT. This codes for CSARDLGHPLNEKLFF.

J is TRBJ2-7 and V is TRBV11-2; D might be TRBD1 or TRBD2, each matching 7 bases. V gave up 4 bases and J gave up 7 bases, with 14 bases separating them. CDR3 length: 13 amino acids. From germline, CDR1 is SGHAT and CDR2 FQNNGV. Here the CDR3 reads CASSSNRGGEQYF. In nucleotides, the CDR3 is TGTGCCAGCAGCTCAAACAGGGGAGGGGAGCAGTACTTC. Supplemented by reference TRBV11-2 and TRBJ2-7, the full variable domain reads EAGVAQSPRYKIIEKRQSVAFWCNPISGHATLYWYQQILGQGPKLLIQFQNNGVVDDSQLPKDRFSAERLKGVDSTLKIQPAKLEDSAVYLCASSSNRGGEQYFGPGTRLTVT.

At least ten counts were recorded for this clonotype. The V and J genes are TRBV20-1 and TRBJ2-1; 7 bases are a match to TRBD2. V lost 6 bases, J lost 3 bases, and 8 bases stayed unmatched. The CDR3 runs 14 residues. Germline V gives CDR1 DFQATT, CDR2 SNEGSKA (reference sequence). CDR3 amino acids: CSAPGPGGYNEQFF. The CDR3 DNA follows: TGCAGTGCACCAGGACCGGGGGGCTACAATGAGCAGTTCTTC.

This clonotype was recorded at least ten times. The chain is built from TRBV4-3 and TRBJ1-6; possibly TRBD1 for D (5 bases). Trimming removed 0 bases from V and 6 bases from J, with 9 bases in between. Germline loops: CDR1 LGHNA, CDR2 YSLEER. This CDR3 region has 15 residues. CDR3 sequence reads: CASSQERGFNSPLHF. The CDR3 nucleotides are TGCGCCAGCAGCCAAGAGCGGGGGTTTAATTCACCCCTCCACTTT.

This clonotype showed up many times. V is TRBV2 and J is TRBJ2-6; tentatively, D is TRBD1 or TRBD2 (6 bases each). Trimming stripped 6 bases from V and 1 base from J, with 16 bases between. The CDR3 is made up of 17 amino acids. Germline V lookup: CDR1 SNHLY, CDR2 FYNNEI. The CDR3 DNA follows: TGTGCCAGCAGGGGGGGCTTAACAGGGTCTGGGGCCAACGTCCTGACTTTC. Its translation: CASRGGLTGSGANVLTF. The full variable domain, with the rest looked up from reference TRBV2 and TRBJ2-6, is EPEVTQTPSHQVTQMGQEVILRCVPISNHLYFYWYRQILGQKVEFLVSFYNNEISEKSEIFDDQFSVERPDGSNFTLKIRSTKLEDSAMYFCASRGGLTGSGANVLTFGAGSRLTVL.

There are many counts of this clonotype. The J gene is TRBJ2-1, the V gene TRBV25-1; D is undetermined. The CDR3 is 14 amino acids. V dropped 3 bases and J dropped 0 bases, with 6 bases sitting between them. CDR1 MGHDK and CDR2 SYGVNS come from the germline V gene. The CDR3 protein is CASSDQLSYNEQFF. The CDR3 DNA reads TGTGCCAGCAGTGACCAGCTCTCCTACAATGAGCAGTTCTTC.

At least ten counts were recorded for this clonotype. Mismatch with germline at one junction end may stem from a read error. V and J are TRBV7-2 and TRBJ1-2, with unresolved D. Germline loops: CDR1 SGHTA, CDR2 FQGNSA. This CDR3 contains 15 residues. CDR3 nucleotides: TGTGCCAGCAGCTTATATGGGAGGTTTTCGTATGGCTACCCCTTC. Its protein is CASSLYGRFSYGYPF.

As for this clonotype: This sequence may be a read error, since a much larger clone differs from it by one base. The chain joins TRBV6-6 to TRBJ2-2; D is ambiguous. The CDR3 sequence is 13 residues long. Germline V CDR1 and CDR2: MNHNY, SVGAGI (reference sequence). The ends were cut back, 5 bases at V and 8 bases at J, with 12 bases in the middle. The CDR3 region has the DNA TGTGCCAGCAGTCACGTATCTCGGGGGGAGCTGTTTTTT. Its protein product is CASSHVSRGELFF.

Ten or more counts support this clonotype. This chain uses TRBV6-5 with TRBJ1-2; 7 bases map to TRBD1. Per germline, CDR1 MNHEY and CDR2 SVGAGI. The V gene end was trimmed by 2 bases and the J gene end by 4 bases; junction bases not matched to a gene: 7. The CDR3 extends over 15 amino acids. The CDR3 is CASSYAKTGSYGYTF. The CDR3 region has the DNA TGTGCCAGCAGTTACGCCAAGACAGGGTCCTATGGCTACACCTTC.

This clonotype was detected ten times or more. This chain uses TRBV2 with TRBJ1-2; possible D gene TRBD1, 6 bases. The CDR3 loop spans 14 amino acids. Germline loops: CDR1 SNHLY, CDR2 FYNNEI. V was clipped by 1 base and J by 8 bases, with 14 bases between them. CDR3 in DNA: TGTGCCAGCAGTGAAGAGGGGGGACGAAGGGGCTACACCTTC. Its translation: CASSEEGGRRGYTF.

The V call is TRBV2, the J call TRBJ1-4; D is undetermined. The ends were cut back, 6 bases at V and 0 bases at J, with 14 bases in the middle. This CDR3 comprises 16 residues. The germline V gene has CDR1 SNHLY and CDR2 FYNNEI. CDR3 nucleotides: TGTGCCAGCAGCCCTTTGAGAAGCGCAACTAATGAAAAACTGTTTTTT. Translated: CASSPLRSATNEKLFF. Combining the CDR3 with reference TRBV2 and TRBJ1-4 gives the whole variable domain EPEVTQTPSHQVTQMGQEVILRCVPISNHLYFYWYRQILGQKVEFLVSFYNNEISEKSEIFDDQFSVERPDGSNFTLKIRSTKLEDSAMYFCASSPLRSATNEKLFFGSGTQLSVL.

This chain uses TRBV10-3 with TRBJ2-2; tentatively, D is TRBD1 or TRBD2 (5 bases each). V was trimmed by 10 bases and J by 8 bases, leaving 17 bases between them. The CDR3 runs 13 residues. Germline CDR1 and CDR2: ENHRY and SYGVKD. CDR3 protein: CASRPGRTGELFF. CDR3 bases: TGTGCCAGCCGGCCGGGGCGCACAGGGGAGCTGTTTTTT.

The rearrangement joins TRBV5-1 to TRBJ2-2; D unresolved. Trimming pared 5 bases from V and 8 bases from J, leaving 7 bases between. CDR1 SGHRS and CDR2 YFSETQ come from the germline V gene. This CDR3 has 11 residues. This chain's CDR3 is CASSSQGELFF. For the CDR3, the DNA is TGCGCCAGCAGTTCACAGGGGGAGCTGTTTTTT.

As for this clonotype: Relative to the germline gene, one junction end is altered; a read error may explain this. The chain recombines TRBV5-1 with TRBJ2-6; the D gene is possibly TRBD1 (6 bases). The germline CDR1 and CDR2 sequences are SGHRS and YFSETQ. The CDR3 spans 8 residues. This chain's CDR3 is CASSQGQF. CDR3 nucleotide sequence: TGCGCCAGCAGCCAAGGACAGTTC.

This clonotype was found many times. The CDR3 sequence: CASSQRGQANTGELFF. In nucleotides, the CDR3 is TGTGCCAGCAGCCAGCGAGGACAGGCTAACACCGGGGAGCTGTTTTTT. The chain couples TRBV4-2 to TRBJ2-2; 7 bases agree with TRBD1. Germline-derived CDR1 and CDR2 are LGHNA and YNFKEQ. V dropped 3 bases and J dropped 2; count of bases not matched to a gene: 6. The CDR3 totals 16 residues.